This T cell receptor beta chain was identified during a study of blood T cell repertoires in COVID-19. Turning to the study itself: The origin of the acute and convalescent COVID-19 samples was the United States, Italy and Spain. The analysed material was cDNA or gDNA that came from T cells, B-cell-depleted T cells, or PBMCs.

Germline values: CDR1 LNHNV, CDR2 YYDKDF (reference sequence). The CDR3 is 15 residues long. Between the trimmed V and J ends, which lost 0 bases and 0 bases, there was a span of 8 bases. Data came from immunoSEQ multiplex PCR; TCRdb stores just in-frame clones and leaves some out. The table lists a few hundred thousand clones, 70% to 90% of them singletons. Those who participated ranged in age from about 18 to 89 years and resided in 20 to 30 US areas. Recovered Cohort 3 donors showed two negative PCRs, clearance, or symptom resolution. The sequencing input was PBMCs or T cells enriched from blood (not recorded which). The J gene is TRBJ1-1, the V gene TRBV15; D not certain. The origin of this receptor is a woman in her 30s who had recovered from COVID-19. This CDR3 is CATSREAGLNTEAFF. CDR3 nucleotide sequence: TGTGCCACCAGCAGAGAGGCAGGATTGAACACTGAAGCTTTCTTT.